Here is one T cell receptor beta chain with its context. No cognate antigen has been identified for it. Base qualities are not provided; no much larger clone lies one nucleotide away. The germline V gene gives CDR1 as SGHAT and CDR2 as FQNNGV. V sheds 1 base and J sheds 0 bases, leaving 13 bases between their ends. From cysteine to phenylalanine, the CDR3 is 16 amino acids long. Only the CDR3 region is kept as DNA, spanning 48 bases read in frame from base 1. The roughly 39 donors, aged 6 to 90 years, were systemically healthy Caucasian individuals from Russia. Ten milliliters of peripheral blood were drawn from each donor into EDTA-treated Vacutainer tubes. PBMCs were isolated by Ficoll-Paque density-gradient centrifugation, with at least 7 million obtained per sample. Total RNA was extracted from PBMCs with Trizol reagent, with at least 5 micrograms obtained per sample. For every donor, an aliquot of PBMCs went through flow cytometry to measure the percentages of naive CD45RAhigh/CD27high T cells.

Receptor libraries were prepared by 5' RACE. Data came from an Illumina HiSeq 2500. A second roughly 6 to 11 cycle PCR used a sample-barcoded 5' primer and a J-beta primer mix. A template-switch 5' adaptor carrying 12 random nucleotides introduced a unique molecular identifier onto each TCR beta cDNA molecule. At least 2.5 million CDR3-containing paired-end reads were obtained from each sample. All of the RNA was converted into first-strand cDNA using the Mint cDNA synthesis kit, with a TRBC-specific oligonucleotide serving as the primer. Following uracil-DNA glycosylase treatment, a first 18-cycle PCR with universal primers M1SS and BC2_uni_R was performed on all cDNA. Concerning the study's data processing: Normalization of each sample was performed by random selection of 1 million high-quality reads, each carrying a distinct molecular identifier. Instead of being binned into consensus sequences, reads with shared molecular identifiers were discarded. MiTCR, set to a Q25 quality threshold and the strictest error-elimination algorithm, was used for CDR3 identification, clonotype clustering and error correction. A nonparametric unseen species model with Euler transformation was used to estimate a lower bound on total TCR beta diversity. TCRdb's own reprocessing of the public reads used fastp at Q25 and MiXCR and kept productive beta chains. Rows are unified per CDR3 protein, each entry keeping the most common DNA and genes. These V and J calls originate from TCRdb's pipeline instead of the authors' own analysis. This sample holds hundreds of thousands of distinct CDR3 sequences; roughly 21% were observed only once. Of the sample, roughly 3.6% falls within the top ten clones.

This sample is drawn from a study of blood T cells in healthy people across ages (dated by TCRdb to between 2014 and 2017). Describing the broader study: In model experiments, template switching captured about one uniquely barcoded TCR beta cDNA molecule for every two T cells. To avoid experimental bias, donors of different ages were spread randomly across the sequencing lanes. Age-related changes in TCR beta repertoire diversity were measured in the study by deep sequencing normalized with unique cDNA molecular identifiers. Donors were grouped into four age groups: young (average approximately 15 years), middle-aged (about 38), aged (around 56) and long-lived (just over 80). The study analyzed two additional independent replicas of 1 million unique cDNA reads from the same blood draw for two donors, one aged 18 to 30 and one aged 80 or older. Broad study findings and their caveats: The CMV infection status of donors was not known, potentially confounding age-related changes in expanded clonotypes. The long-lived group showed more naive CD4+ T cells, fewer expanded clones and increased TCR diversity than the aged group, suggesting age selection. Because profiling used bulk unsorted PBMCs, naive and antigen-experienced compartments could not be compared conclusively. Estimates of total diversity based on one million sequenced T cells were regarded as lower bounds and as underestimates. As age increased, observed TCR beta diversity per million T cells dropped in a roughly linear way, and a significant reduction was already evident by age 40. A strong correlation was found between observed TCR beta diversity and the percentage of naive T cells measured by flow cytometry.

The chain joins TRBV11-2 to TRBJ2-7; the D gene could be TRBD1 or TRBD2, each one agreeing over 5 bases. The sequence was obtained from a man aged 65 to 79 in good health. Sequencing used blood. The CDR3 region: CASSLAEGRSSYEQYF. The nucleotide sequence reads as follows: TGTGCCAGCAGCTTAGCAGAGGGGAGAAGCTCCTACGAGCAGTACTTC.